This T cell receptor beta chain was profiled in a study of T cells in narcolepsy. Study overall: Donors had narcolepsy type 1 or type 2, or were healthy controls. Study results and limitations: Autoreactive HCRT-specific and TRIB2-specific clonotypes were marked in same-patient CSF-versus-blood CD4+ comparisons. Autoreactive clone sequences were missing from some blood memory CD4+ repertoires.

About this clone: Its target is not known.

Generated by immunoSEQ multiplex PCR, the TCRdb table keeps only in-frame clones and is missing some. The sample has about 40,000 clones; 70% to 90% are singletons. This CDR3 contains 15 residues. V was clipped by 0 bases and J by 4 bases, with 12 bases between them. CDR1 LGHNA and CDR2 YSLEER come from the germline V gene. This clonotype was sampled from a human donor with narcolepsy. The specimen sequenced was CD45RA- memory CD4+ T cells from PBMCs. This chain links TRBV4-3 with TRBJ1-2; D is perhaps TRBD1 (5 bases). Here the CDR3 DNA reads TGCGCCAGCAGCCAAGACCCCCGGGACGGCTATGGCTACACCTTC. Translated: CASSQDPRDGYGYTF.